This T cell receptor beta chain was obtained from a study of early T cells in non-severe SARS-CoV-2 infection (dated by TCRdb to about 2021). Some background on the complete study: Because TCR sequencing relied on bulk RNA taken from unsorted whole blood, pairing of alpha and beta chains was not possible.

V is shortened by 3 bases, J by 2 bases, and the region joining them spans 19 bases. Per the germline V gene (reference sequence), SEHNR is the CDR1 and FQNEAQ is the CDR2. The CDR3 spans 17 residues, from the cysteine through the phenylalanine. Here the CDR3 DNA is all that survives: 51 bases in frame from base 1. What the authors observed across the whole study: Matching against VDJdb was skewed toward anti-spike CD8 responses, likely underestimated virus-specific expansions, and missed private and CD4 specificities.

Preparation of the library involved 5' RACE. Sequencing instrument: NextSeq 500. In the TCR library protocol, unique molecular identifiers were attached to individual cDNA molecules to correct for PCR bias and sequencing error. Sequencing covered both TCR alpha and beta chains, and within each sample the abundances of alpha and beta sequences were tightly co-correlated. In the authors' own workflow: V gene, J gene and CDR3 annotation of TCR sequences was performed with Decombinator V4. TCRs were defined as expanded if a significant change between any two time points was detected under a Poisson model with p below 0.0001. Abundances of TCRs were expressed as counts per million after normalisation to the total number of TCRs sequenced in each sample. TRAV1-2 paired with TRAJ12, TRAJ20 or TRAJ33 defined MAIT TCRs, while TRAV10 paired with TRAJ18 defined iNKT TCRs. VDJdb, accessed 1 November 2021, was searched for CMV, EBV and SARS-CoV-2 annotated TCRs, excluding TCRs annotated for multiple antigens. The raw public data were reprocessed by TCRdb itself: fastp quality trimming at Q25, MiXCR clonotype calling, in-frame beta chains only. Each record represents a unique CDR3 protein, reported with the most common genes and DNA among its rows. TCRdb, rather than the study authors, made the V and J calls. This sample gives roughly 70,000 distinct CDR3 sequences in total; around 20% of them show up just once. Jointly, the top ten make up approximately 16% of the sample.

The study was a case-control design nested within a healthcare worker cohort in London, UK, with weekly nasopharyngeal swab PCR tests and blood sampling. Healthcare workers were enrolled in the week of the UK lockdown, from 23 to 31 March 2020, and were followed every week for up to roughly 16 weeks. This clonotype was found many times. Its antigen is still unknown. Base qualities are not recorded, but no much larger clone differs from it by a single base. This TCR came from an adult who was a healthcare worker with PCR-confirmed SARS-CoV-2 infection or an uninfected control (not recorded which). The source was whole blood, collected at baseline. The chain joins TRBV7-9 to TRBJ2-5; the D gene could be TRBD1 or TRBD2, each one agreeing over 6 bases. CDR3 reads: CASSFQGSGRRQETQYF. The DNA is TGTGCCAGCAGCTTTCAGGGGTCGGGGAGGAGGCAAGAGACCCAGTACTTC.